The clone carrying this T cell receptor beta chain has only a few counts. Antigen specificity is unknown. This sample was taken from a study of T-cell memory formation after mild COVID-19. TCRdb used MiXCR to reprocess the 5' RACE reads, holding one entry per CDR3 protein. The table has more than 250,000 distinct CDR3 sequences, about 16% seen once. Overall study results and limits: Shrinking CD4+ clones were chiefly CM and EM; CD8+ ones were chiefly EMRA. Day 15 to 85 contracting clones showed balanced CD4/CD8; day 15 to 37 expanders favored CD4+.

Per the germline V gene, CDR1 is SGHAT and CDR2 is FQNNGV. The CDR3 extends over 17 amino acids. J lost 7 bases, V lost 1 base, and 9 bases had no gene match. V is TRBV11-2 and J is TRBJ2-5; 13 positions agree with TRBD2. This TCR came from a man aged 18-30 years who had mild COVID-19 (a few samples of this study predate the infection). Cell type and time point are not known. The sample taken for sequencing was PBMCs or a T cell subset sorted from them (not recorded which). Here the CDR3 reads CASSLAMTSGRLPTQYF. For the CDR3, the DNA is TGTGCCAGCAGCTTAGCGATGACTAGCGGGAGGCTGCCGACCCAGTACTTC.